This T cell receptor (beta chain) was retrieved from a study of blood T cells in healthy people across ages. Study overall: About one barcoded beta molecule per two T cells came from capture by template switching.

Through a sample-barcoded 5' primer and a J-beta primer mix, a second PCR was run for about 6 to 11 cycles. TCRdb fed the 5' RACE reads into MiXCR, producing one record per CDR3 protein. The table lists about 1.4 million distinct CDR3 sequences, almost 60% of them singletons. Trimming removed 7 bases at V and 0 bases at J, with 18 bases between. This CDR3 spans 16 amino acids. Germline loops: CDR1 SQVTM, CDR2 ANQGSEA. The receptor was isolated from a man aged 18 to 29 in good health. The chain employs TRBV29-1 and TRBJ2-2; D call uncertain. Sequencing was done on a sample of blood. For the CDR3, the DNA is TGCAGCGCCAAAACAGTCCTGGGCGCGAACACCGGGGAGCTGTTTTTT. It codes for CSAKTVLGANTGELFF.